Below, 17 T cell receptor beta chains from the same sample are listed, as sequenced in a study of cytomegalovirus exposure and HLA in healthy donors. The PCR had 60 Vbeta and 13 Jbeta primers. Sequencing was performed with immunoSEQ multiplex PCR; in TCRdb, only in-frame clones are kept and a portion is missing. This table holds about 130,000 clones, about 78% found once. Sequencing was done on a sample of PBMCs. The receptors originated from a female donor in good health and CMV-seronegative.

CDR3 nucleotides: TGTGCCAGCAGCGTAGGGACTAGCAATGAGCAGTTCTTC. This gives the protein CASSVGTSNEQFF. V usage is TRBV9 and J usage is TRBJ2-1; 7 positions match TRBD2. The CDR3 totals 13 residues. Germline CDR1 is SGDLS and CDR2 is YYNGEE. The V gene end was trimmed by 0 bases and the J gene end by 6 bases; junction bases not matched to a gene: 0.

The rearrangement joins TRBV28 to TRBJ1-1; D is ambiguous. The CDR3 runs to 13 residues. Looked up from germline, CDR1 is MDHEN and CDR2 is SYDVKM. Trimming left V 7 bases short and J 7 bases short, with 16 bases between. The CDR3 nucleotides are TGTGCCAGCACCCTCTTTCCGCGGAGTGAAGCTTTCTTT. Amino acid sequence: CASTLFPRSEAFF.

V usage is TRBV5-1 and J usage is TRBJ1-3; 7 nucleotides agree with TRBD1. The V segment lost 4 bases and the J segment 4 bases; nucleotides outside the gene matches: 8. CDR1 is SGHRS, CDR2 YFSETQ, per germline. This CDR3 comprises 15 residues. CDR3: CASSPQGVIGNTIYF. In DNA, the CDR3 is TGCGCCAGCAGCCCTCAGGGGGTAATCGGAAACACCATATATTTT.

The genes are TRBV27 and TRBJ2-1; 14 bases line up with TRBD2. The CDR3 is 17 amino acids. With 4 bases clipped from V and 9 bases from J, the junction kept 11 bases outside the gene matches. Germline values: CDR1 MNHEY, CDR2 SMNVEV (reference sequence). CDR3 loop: CASSSRLAGGPGGEQFF. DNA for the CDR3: TGTGCCAGCAGTTCTCGACTAGCGGGAGGGCCAGGGGGTGAGCAGTTCTTC.

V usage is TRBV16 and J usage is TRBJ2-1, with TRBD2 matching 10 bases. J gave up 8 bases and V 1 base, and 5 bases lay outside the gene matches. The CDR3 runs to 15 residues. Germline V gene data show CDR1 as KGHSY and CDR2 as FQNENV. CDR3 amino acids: CASSQLLAGVYEQFF. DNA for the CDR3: TGTGCCAGCAGCCAATTGCTAGCGGGAGTCTATGAGCAGTTCTTC.

CDR3 nucleotides: TGTGCCATCAGTGAGTCGGGACAGGGCATAATTCGGAACACCATATATTTT. Translating it yields CAISESGQGIIRNTIYF. This chain links TRBV10-3 with TRBJ1-3, with 9 nucleotides matching TRBD1. Germline CDR1 reads ENHRY; CDR2 reads SYGVKD. This CDR3 comprises 17 residues. The junction had 10 bases not matched to a gene; V was cut back by 0 bases and J by 7 bases.

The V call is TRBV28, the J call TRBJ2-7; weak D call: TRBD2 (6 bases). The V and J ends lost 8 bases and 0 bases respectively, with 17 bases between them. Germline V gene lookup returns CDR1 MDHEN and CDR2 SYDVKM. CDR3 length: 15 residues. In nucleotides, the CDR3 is TGTGCCAGCCAAAGGGAGGATTTTGTCTCCTACGAGCAGTACTTC. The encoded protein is CASQREDFVSYEQYF.

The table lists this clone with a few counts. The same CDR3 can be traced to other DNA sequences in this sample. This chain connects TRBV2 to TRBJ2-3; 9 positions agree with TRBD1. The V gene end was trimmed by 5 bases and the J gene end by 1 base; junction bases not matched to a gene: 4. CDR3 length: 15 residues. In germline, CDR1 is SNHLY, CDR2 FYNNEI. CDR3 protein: CASSRRTGGTDTQYF. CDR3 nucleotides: TGTGCCAGCAGTCGCCGGACAGGGGGCACAGATACGCAGTATTTT.

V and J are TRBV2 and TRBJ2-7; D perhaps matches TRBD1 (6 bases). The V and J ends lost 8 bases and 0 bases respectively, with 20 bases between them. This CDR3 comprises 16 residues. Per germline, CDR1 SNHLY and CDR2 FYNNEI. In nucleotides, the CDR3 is TGTGCCAGCTTGCCCCTGGGGGCAGGACTCTCCTACGAGCAGTACTTC. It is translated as CASLPLGAGLSYEQYF.

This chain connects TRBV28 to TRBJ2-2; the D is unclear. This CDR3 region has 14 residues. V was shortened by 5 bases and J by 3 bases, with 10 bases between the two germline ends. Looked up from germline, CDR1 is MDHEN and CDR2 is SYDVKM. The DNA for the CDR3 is TGTGCCAGCAGTATTGGTAGCTACACCGGGGAGCTGTTTTTT. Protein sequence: CASSIGSYTGELFF.

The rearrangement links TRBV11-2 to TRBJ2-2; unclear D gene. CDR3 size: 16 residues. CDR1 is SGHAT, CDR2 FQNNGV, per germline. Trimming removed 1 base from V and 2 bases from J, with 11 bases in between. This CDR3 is CASSLVSGINTGELFF. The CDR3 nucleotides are TGTGCCAGCAGCTTAGTATCAGGAATCAACACCGGGGAGCTGTTTTTT. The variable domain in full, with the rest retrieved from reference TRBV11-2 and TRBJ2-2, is EAGVAQSPRYKIIEKRQSVAFWCNPISGHATLYWYQQILGQGPKLLIQFQNNGVVDDSQLPKDRFSAERLKGVDSTLKIQPAKLEDSAVYLCASSLVSGINTGELFFGEGSRLTVL.

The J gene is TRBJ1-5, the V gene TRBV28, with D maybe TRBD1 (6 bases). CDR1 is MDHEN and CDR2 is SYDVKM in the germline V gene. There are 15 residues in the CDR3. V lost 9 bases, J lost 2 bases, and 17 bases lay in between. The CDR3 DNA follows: TGTGCCAGTAGAGGGGGGGGCGAAGGCAATCAGCCCCAGCATTTT. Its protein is CASRGGGEGNQPQHF. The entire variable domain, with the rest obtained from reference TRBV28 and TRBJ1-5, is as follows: DVKVTQSSRYLVKRTGEKVFLECVQDMDHENMFWYRQDPGLGLRLIYFSYDVKMKEKGDIPEGYSVSREKKERFSLILESASTNQTSMYLCASRGGGEGNQPQHFGDGTRLSIL.

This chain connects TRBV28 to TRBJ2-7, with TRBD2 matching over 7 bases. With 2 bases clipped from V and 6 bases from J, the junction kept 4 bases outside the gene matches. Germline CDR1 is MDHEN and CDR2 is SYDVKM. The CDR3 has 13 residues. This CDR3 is CASSLGGSLEQYF. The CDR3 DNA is TGTGCCAGCAGTTTAGGCGGGAGCCTCGAGCAGTACTTC.

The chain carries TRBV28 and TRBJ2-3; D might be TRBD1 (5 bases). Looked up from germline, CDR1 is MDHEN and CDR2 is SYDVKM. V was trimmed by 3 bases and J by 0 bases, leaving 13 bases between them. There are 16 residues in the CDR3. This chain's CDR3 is CASSFPKGKSTDTQYF. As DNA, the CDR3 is TGTGCCAGCAGTTTCCCCAAGGGGAAGAGCACAGATACGCAGTATTTT.

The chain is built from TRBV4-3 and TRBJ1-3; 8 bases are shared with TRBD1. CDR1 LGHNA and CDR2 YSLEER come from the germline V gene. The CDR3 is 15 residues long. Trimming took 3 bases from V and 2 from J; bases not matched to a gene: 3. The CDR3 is CASSQKQGAGNTIYF. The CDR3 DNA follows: TGCGCCAGCAGCCAGAAACAGGGGGCTGGAAACACCATATATTTT.

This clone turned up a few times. The CDR3 DNA reads as TGTGCCAGCAGCGTAGGGACAGGGGGGGAACAGCCCCAGCATTTT. Amino acids: CASSVGTGGEQPQHF. This chain connects TRBV9 to TRBJ1-5; 10 bases fit TRBD1. The CDR3 consists of 15 residues. J was trimmed by 7 bases and V by 0 bases; bases with no gene match: 4. Germline values: CDR1 SGDLS, CDR2 YYNGEE.

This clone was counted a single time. The CDR3: CASKETVYSGNTIYF. The CDR3 DNA is TGTGCCAGCAAAGAGACAGTTTACTCTGGAAACACCATATATTTT. This chain uses TRBV27 with TRBJ1-3, with D perhaps matching TRBD1 (5 bases). Trimming stripped 7 bases from V and 0 bases from J, with 13 bases between. From germline, CDR1 is MNHEY and CDR2 SMNVEV (reference sequence). The CDR3 runs to 15 residues.